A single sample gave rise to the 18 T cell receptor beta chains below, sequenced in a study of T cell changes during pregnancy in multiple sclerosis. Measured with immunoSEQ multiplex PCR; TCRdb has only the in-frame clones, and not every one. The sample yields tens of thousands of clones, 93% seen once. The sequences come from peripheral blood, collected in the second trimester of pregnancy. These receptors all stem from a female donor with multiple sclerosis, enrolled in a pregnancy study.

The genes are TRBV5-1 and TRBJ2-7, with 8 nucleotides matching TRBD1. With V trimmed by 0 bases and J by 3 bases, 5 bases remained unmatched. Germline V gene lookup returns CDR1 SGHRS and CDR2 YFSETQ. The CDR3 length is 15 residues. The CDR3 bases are TGCGCCAGCAGCTTGGTCGGCACAGGGGGCTACGAGCAGTACTTC. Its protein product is CASSLVGTGGYEQYF.

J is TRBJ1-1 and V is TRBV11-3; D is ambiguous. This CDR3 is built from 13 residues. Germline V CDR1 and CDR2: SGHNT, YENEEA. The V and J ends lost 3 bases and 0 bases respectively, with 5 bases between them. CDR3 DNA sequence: TGTGCCAGCAGCTTTTCTCTGAACACTGAAGCTTTCTTT. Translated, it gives CASSFSLNTEAFF.

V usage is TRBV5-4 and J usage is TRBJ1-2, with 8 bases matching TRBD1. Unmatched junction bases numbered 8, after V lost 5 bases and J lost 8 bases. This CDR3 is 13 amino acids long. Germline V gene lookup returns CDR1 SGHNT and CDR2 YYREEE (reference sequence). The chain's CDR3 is CASRETGVEGYTF. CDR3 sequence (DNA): TGTGCCAGCAGGGAGACAGGGGTCGAAGGCTACACCTTC.

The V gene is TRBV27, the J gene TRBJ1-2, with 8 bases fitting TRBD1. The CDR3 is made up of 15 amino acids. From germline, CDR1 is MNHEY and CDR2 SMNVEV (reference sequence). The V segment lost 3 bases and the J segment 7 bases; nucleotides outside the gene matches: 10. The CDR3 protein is CASSFVTGEGLGYTF. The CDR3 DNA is TGTGCCAGCAGTTTTGTGACAGGGGAAGGGCTTGGCTACACCTTC.

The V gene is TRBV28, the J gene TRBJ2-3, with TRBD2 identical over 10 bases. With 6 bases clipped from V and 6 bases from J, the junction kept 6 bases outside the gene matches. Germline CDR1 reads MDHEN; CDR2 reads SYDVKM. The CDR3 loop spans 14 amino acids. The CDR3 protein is CASRASGGDDTQYF. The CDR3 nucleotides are TGTGCCAGCAGGGCTAGCGGGGGCGACGATACGCAGTATTTT.

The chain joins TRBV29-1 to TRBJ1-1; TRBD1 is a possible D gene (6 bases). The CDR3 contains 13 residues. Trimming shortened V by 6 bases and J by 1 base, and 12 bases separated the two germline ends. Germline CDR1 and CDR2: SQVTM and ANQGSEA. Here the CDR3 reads CSVGTGKNTEAFF. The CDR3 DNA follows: TGCAGCGTCGGAACAGGGAAGAACACTGAAGCTTTCTTT.

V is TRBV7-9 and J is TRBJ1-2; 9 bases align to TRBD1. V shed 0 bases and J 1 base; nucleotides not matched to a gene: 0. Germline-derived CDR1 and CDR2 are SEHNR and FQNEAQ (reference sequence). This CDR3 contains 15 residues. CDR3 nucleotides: TGTGCCAGCAGCTTAGCGACAGGGGGTAACTATGGCTACACCTTC. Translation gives CASSLATGGNYGYTF.

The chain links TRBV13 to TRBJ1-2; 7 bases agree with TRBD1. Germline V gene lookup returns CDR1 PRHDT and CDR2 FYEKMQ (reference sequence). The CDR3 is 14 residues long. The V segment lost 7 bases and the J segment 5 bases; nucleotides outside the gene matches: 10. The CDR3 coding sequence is TGTGCCAGCACCGGACAGGAGAACCCGTATGGCTACACCTTC. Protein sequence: CASTGQENPYGYTF.

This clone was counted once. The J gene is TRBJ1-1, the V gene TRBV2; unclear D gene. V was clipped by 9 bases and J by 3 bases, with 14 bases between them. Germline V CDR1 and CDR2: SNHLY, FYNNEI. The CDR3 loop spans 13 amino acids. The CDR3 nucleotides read TGTGCCAGTTCGACCGGGATTTACACTGAAGCTTTCTTT. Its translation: CASSTGIYTEAFF.

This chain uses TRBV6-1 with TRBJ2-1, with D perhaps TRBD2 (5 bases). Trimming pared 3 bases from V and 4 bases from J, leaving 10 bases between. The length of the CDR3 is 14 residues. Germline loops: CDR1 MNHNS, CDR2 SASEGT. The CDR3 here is CASSERTYYNEQFF. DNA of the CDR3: TGTGCCAGCAGTGAGCGGACTTATTACAATGAGCAGTTCTTC.

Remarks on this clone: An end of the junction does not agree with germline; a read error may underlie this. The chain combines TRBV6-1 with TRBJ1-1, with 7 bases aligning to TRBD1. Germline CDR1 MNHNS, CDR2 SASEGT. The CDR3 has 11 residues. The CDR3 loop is CASSEGQGSVF. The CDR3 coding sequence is TGTGCCAGCAGTGAAGGACAGGGATCGGTGTTT.

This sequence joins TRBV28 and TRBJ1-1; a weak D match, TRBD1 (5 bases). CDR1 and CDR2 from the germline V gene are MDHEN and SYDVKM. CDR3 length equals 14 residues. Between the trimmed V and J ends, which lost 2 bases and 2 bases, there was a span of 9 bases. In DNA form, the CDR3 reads TGTGCCAGCAGTTTACGGACACCTAACACTGAAGCTTTCTTT. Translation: CASSLRTPNTEAFF. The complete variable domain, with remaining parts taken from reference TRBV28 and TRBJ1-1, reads DVKVTQSSRYLVKRTGEKVFLECVQDMDHENMFWYRQDPGLGLRLIYFSYDVKMKEKGDIPEGYSVSREKKERFSLILESASTNQTSMYLCASSLRTPNTEAFFGQGTRLTVV.

CDR3: CASRTSGGYGNTIYF. In DNA, the CDR3 is TGTGCCAGCCGAACGTCAGGGGGTTACGGAAACACCATATATTTT. The rearrangement joins TRBV6-5 to TRBJ1-3; 7 nucleotides agree with TRBD1. Unmatched junction bases numbered 11, after V lost 8 bases and J lost 4 bases. CDR1 is MNHEY and CDR2 is SVGAGI in the germline V gene. This CDR3 is 15 amino acids long.

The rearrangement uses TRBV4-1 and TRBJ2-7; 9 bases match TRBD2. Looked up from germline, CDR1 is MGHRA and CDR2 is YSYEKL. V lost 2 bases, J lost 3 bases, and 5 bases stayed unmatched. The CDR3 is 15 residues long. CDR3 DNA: TGCGCCAGCAGCCAATCTAGCGGGGCGGACTACGAGCAGTACTTC. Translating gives CASSQSSGADYEQYF.

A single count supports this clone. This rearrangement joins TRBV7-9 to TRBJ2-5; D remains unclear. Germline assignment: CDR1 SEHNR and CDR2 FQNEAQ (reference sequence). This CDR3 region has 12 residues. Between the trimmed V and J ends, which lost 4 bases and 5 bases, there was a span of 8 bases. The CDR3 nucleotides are TGTGCCAGCAGCTCGGTCGTGGAGACCCAGTACTTC. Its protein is CASSSVVETQYF.

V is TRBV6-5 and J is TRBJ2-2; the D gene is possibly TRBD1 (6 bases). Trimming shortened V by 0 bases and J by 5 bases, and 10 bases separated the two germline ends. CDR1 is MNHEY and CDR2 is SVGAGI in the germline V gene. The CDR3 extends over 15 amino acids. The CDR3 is CASSYSIRGTGELFF. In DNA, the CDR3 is TGTGCCAGCAGTTACTCGATCAGGGGAACCGGGGAGCTGTTTTTT.

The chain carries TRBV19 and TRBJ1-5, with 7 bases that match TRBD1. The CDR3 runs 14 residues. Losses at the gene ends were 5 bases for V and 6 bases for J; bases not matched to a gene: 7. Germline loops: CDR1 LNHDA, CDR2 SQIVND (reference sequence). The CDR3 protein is CASSPQQGTQPQHF. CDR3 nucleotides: TGTGCCAGTAGTCCACAACAGGGGACTCAGCCCCAGCATTTT.

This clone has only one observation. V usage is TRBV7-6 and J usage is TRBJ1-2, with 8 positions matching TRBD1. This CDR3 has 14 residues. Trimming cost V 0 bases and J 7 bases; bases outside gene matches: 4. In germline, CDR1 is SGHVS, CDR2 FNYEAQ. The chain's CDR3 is CASSLAQGAGGYTF. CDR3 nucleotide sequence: TGTGCCAGCAGCTTAGCGCAGGGGGCCGGTGGCTACACCTTC.